Below are 18 T cell receptor beta chains sequenced from a single sample in a study of post-analysis software for immune sequencing data (dated by TCRdb to the mid-2010s). Broad study findings and their caveats: A handful of TRBV segments, including TRBV5-6, TRBV5-1 and TRBV20-1, were significantly more frequent in patients than controls.

Their antigen targets remain unknown. Library preparation was by PCR. Sequencing was performed on an Illumina HiSeq 2500. To reduce PCR and sequencing biases, unique molecular identifiers were built into the TCR beta cDNA libraries. TCRdb redid the processing of the public reads, applying fastp at Q25 and MiXCR, and retained in-frame beta chains. Every distinct CDR3 protein forms one entry, paired with its most common genes and DNA. In all, the sample holds approximately 730,000 distinct CDR3 sequences, and roughly 27% of those were seen once. The biggest ten clones account for 0.55% to 0.65% of the sample. Sequenced sample: blood. The receptors were gathered from a girl aged 5-17 years with multiple sclerosis.

This clonotype was detected a few times. The chain carries TRBV29-1 and TRBJ2-7; 8 bases are shared with TRBD1. With the DNA end fitting TRBJ2-5 better, the J assignment may be wrong. This CDR3 has 16 residues. Germline V gene sequence: CDR1 SQVTM, CDR2 ANQGSEA. DNA of the CDR3: TGCAGCGTTACGATCCGATCCAGGGGGCCCAGGGAGACCCAGTACTTC. Amino acids: CSVTIRSRGPRETQYF.

The V gene is TRBV20-1, the J gene TRBJ2-7; 10 bases line up with TRBD2. Germline CDR1 reads DFQATT; CDR2 reads SNEGSKA (reference sequence). Losses at the gene ends were 3 bases for V and 5 bases for J; bases not matched to a gene: 7. The CDR3 spans 14 residues. The CDR3 spells CSARASSGSNEQYF. The CDR3 nucleotides are TGCAGTGCTAGGGCTTCTAGCGGGAGCAACGAGCAGTACTTC.

Worth noting for this clonotype: A read error may explain this, as a much larger clone is one base away. V gene TRBV6-5 combines with J gene TRBJ2-5; the D gene is possibly TRBD1 (5 bases). The CDR3 consists of 12 residues. In germline, CDR1 is MNHEY, CDR2 SVGAGI. V lost 6 bases, J lost 11 bases, and 16 bases lay in between. The DNA for the CDR3 is TGTGCCAGCAGCTCAGGGTGGAATGAGCAGTACTTC. Translation gives CASSSGWNEQYF.

The rearrangement joins TRBV20-1 to TRBJ2-1; tentatively, D is TRBD2 (6 bases). Germline CDR1 and CDR2: DFQATT and SNEGSKA (reference sequence). V lost 4 bases and J lost 12, with 13 bases in between. The CDR3 runs 11 residues. The CDR3 DNA follows: TGCAGTGCTACCCTAGCGTTGGGGCAGTTCTTC. Translating gives CSATLALGQFF.

This clonotype was seen a handful of times. The V gene is TRBV29-1, the J gene TRBJ1-2; possibly TRBD1 for D (5 bases). The V gene's germline CDR1 is SQVTM and CDR2 ANQGSEA. The CDR3 spans 13 residues. V was clipped by 1 base and J by 8 bases, with 14 bases between them. For the CDR3, the DNA is TGCAGCGTTGAAGTGGATGCCAGGGCGGGCTACACCTTC. It yields the protein CSVEVDARAGYTF.

This rearrangement joins TRBV20-1 to TRBJ1-5, with unresolved D. The CDR3 totals 15 residues. CDR1 is DFQATT, CDR2 SNEGSKA, per germline (reference sequence). The V end was cut by 0 bases, the J end by 1 base, with 10 bases between. The CDR3 DNA follows: TGCAGTGCTAGAGATGCCGACACCAGCAATCAGCCCCAGCATTTT. It specifies CSARDADTSNQPQHF.

The V call is TRBV2, the J call TRBJ1-2, with TRBD1 matching 9 bases. Looked up from germline, CDR1 is SNHLY and CDR2 is FYNNEI. The CDR3 runs to 11 residues. The CDR3 DNA reads as TGTGACATCGGGACAGGGACCGGCTACACCTTC. Protein sequence: CDIGTGTGYTF.

The chain is built from TRBV4-2 and TRBJ2-5; tentatively, D is TRBD2 (6 bases). V dropped 4 bases and J dropped 2 bases, with 14 bases sitting between them. CDR1 is LGHNA, CDR2 YNFKEQ, per germline. The length of the CDR3 is 15 residues. For the CDR3, the DNA is TGTGCCAGCAGCCCCCGGGCTAGCGAGCAAGAGACCCAGTACTTC. It encodes CASSPRASEQETQYF.

This clonotype came up a few times. The chain employs TRBV7-2 and TRBJ2-1; 11 bases are shared with TRBD2. The V segment lost 5 bases and the J segment 8 bases; nucleotides outside the gene matches: 5. Germline assignment: CDR1 SGHTA and CDR2 FQGNSA. The CDR3 has 14 residues. In nucleotides, the CDR3 is TGTGCCAGCAGCGTGACTAGCGGGGAACATGAGCAGTTCTTC. It specifies CASSVTSGEHEQFF.

In this sample, this clonotype turned up a few times. The chain recombines TRBV5-6 with TRBJ1-1; weak D call: TRBD1 (6 bases). The CDR3 extends over 14 amino acids. Trimming took 4 bases from V and 1 from J, leaving 11 bases between them. From germline, CDR1 is SGHDT and CDR2 YYEEEE. The CDR3 here is CASSLDRANTEAFF. The CDR3 region has the DNA TGTGCCAGCAGCCTGGACAGAGCGAACACTGAAGCTTTCTTT.

A word on this clonotype: A read error may be the cause here, since a much bigger clone is one base away. The conserved phenylalanine or tryptophan normally closing the CDR3 is absent here, so this likely arose from a read error. The gene calls are TRBV5-1 and TRBJ2-7; D gene ambiguous. Gene TRBJ2-5 matches the end of the DNA better, so the J call may be wrong. The CDR3 runs to 12 residues. Germline loops: CDR1 SGHRS, CDR2 YFSETQ. Written as DNA, the CDR3 is TGCGCCAGCAGTGGGTCTCGCGAGACCCAGTACTAC. It codes for CASSGSRETQYY.

The chain combines TRBV29-1 with TRBJ2-3; 9 bases are shared with TRBD2. J lost 2 bases, V lost 2 bases, and 5 bases had no gene match. The CDR3 totals 15 residues. In germline, CDR1 is SQVTM, CDR2 ANQGSEA. CDR3: CSVERREGITDTQYF. CDR3 DNA sequence: TGCAGCGTTGAAAGGCGGGAGGGCATCACAGATACGCAGTATTTT.

V is TRBV10-3 and J is TRBJ2-3; 9 bases map to TRBD1. The length of the CDR3 is 15 residues. Trimming at V came to 2 bases and at J to 5 bases, leaving 5 bases not matched to a gene. Germline V gene data show CDR1 as ENHRY and CDR2 as SYGVKD. This chain's CDR3 is CAISETTGQGDTQYF. For the CDR3, the DNA is TGTGCCATCAGTGAGACCACGGGACAGGGAGATACGCAGTATTTT.

This chain joins TRBV29-1 and TRBJ2-7, with D perhaps given as TRBD1 or TRBD2 (5 bases each). The germline V and J ends were trimmed by 4 bases and 1 base, with 17 bases remaining between them. Germline V CDR1 and CDR2: SQVTM, ANQGSEA. This CDR3 is built from 15 residues. The CDR3 here is CSVGQVWDASYEQYF. Written as DNA, the CDR3 is TGCAGCGTTGGCCAGGTGTGGGACGCTTCCTACGAGCAGTACTTC.

This clonotype appeared a few times. Here the CDR3 DNA reads TGTGCCAGCAGATACAGGGGCGGTAGCAATCAGCCCCAGCATTTT. The encoded protein is CASRYRGGSNQPQHF. The J gene is TRBJ1-5, the V gene TRBV27; TRBD1 aligns across 7 bases. The CDR3 covers 15 residues. The germline V gene has CDR1 MNHEY and CDR2 SMNVEV (reference sequence). Unmatched junction bases numbered 5, after V lost 6 bases and J lost 0 bases.

The rearrangement joins TRBV2 to TRBJ2-1; D is undetermined. V was shortened by 4 bases and J by 0 bases, with 4 bases between the two germline ends. The CDR3 runs to 13 residues. Germline CDR1 SNHLY, CDR2 FYNNEI. The DNA for the CDR3 is TGTGCCAGCAGTGCCAGCTCCTACAATGAGCAGTTCTTC. Translation: CASSASSYNEQFF.

The rearrangement links TRBV5-1 to TRBJ2-3, with 11 bases aligning to TRBD2. Per the germline V gene, CDR1 is SGHRS and CDR2 is YFSETQ. V shed 3 bases and J 3 bases; nucleotides not matched to a gene: 3. CDR3 length: 15 amino acids. As DNA, the CDR3 is TGCGCCAGCAGCTCGGGACTAGCGGTTACAGATACGCAGTATTTT. It is translated as CASSSGLAVTDTQYF.

The V call is TRBV20-1, the J call TRBJ2-1, with 10 bases fitting TRBD2. The CDR3 is 17 amino acids. The junction had 9 bases not matched to a gene; V was cut back by 4 bases and J by 0 bases. The germline CDR1 and CDR2 sequences are DFQATT and SNEGSKA (reference sequence). The CDR3 spells CSATGTSARSSYNEQFF. In nucleotides, the CDR3 is TGCAGTGCTACCGGGACTAGCGCCAGAAGCTCCTACAATGAGCAGTTCTTC.